The next 3 T cell receptor beta chains were all read from a single sample in a study of blood T cell repertoires in COVID-19. Measured with immunoSEQ multiplex PCR; TCRdb has only the in-frame clones, and not every one. Counted here are 350,000 to 400,000 clones, around nine tenths occurring once; the ten biggest clones make up over 0.9%. Material: PBMCs or T cells enriched from blood (not recorded which). These receptors were collected from a woman in her thirties with acute COVID-19.

The chain joins TRBV7-6 to TRBJ2-3; D is possibly TRBD1 (6 bases). The CDR3 spans 14 residues. From germline, CDR1 is SGHVS and CDR2 FNYEAQ. V was pared by 5 bases and J by 6 bases, with 15 bases between. CDR3 nucleotide sequence: TGTGCCAGCAGCGGACAGTTTCCAATGGATACGCAGTATTTT. Protein product: CASSGQFPMDTQYF. Full variable domain (remainder filled in from reference TRBV7-6 and TRBJ2-3): GAGVSQSPRYKVTKRGQDVALRCDPISGHVSLYWYRQALGQGPEFLTYFNYEAQQDKSGLPNDRFSAERPEGSISTLTIQRTEQRDSAMYRCASSGQFPMDTQYFGPGTRLTVL.

Only one count was recorded for this clone. V is TRBV18 and J is TRBJ2-5; TRBD2 agrees at 15 bases. Germline lookup yields CDR1 KGHSH and CDR2 LQKENI. After removal of 6 bases from V and 2 bases from J, the junction contained 7 bases not matched to a gene. This CDR3 comprises 17 residues. The CDR3 protein is CASSYGLAGGLQETQYF. In nucleotides, the CDR3 is TGTGCCAGCTCTTACGGACTAGCGGGGGGGCTACAAGAGACCCAGTACTTC.

The chain employs TRBV27 and TRBJ2-3; possible D gene TRBD2, 6 bases. CDR3 length: 19 residues. Looked up from germline, CDR1 is MNHEY and CDR2 is SMNVEV (reference sequence). The V gene lost 4 bases and the J gene lost 4 bases, with 27 bases spanning the gap. Written as DNA, the CDR3 is TGTGCCAGCAGTTCAGATTCAGTGTTCGGGACTCTTTATGCAGATACGCAGTATTTT. The encoded protein is CASSSDSVFGTLYADTQYF.